Below are 22 T cell receptor beta chains sequenced from a single sample in a study of T-cell reconstitution after alpha-beta-depleted transplantation in children. Unique molecular identifiers were incorporated into the prepared TCRbeta library. TCRdb reprocessed the PCR reads via MiXCR and lists one record per CDR3 protein. This table has some 200,000 distinct CDR3 sequences, under 13% appearing once. Sequencing was performed on PBMCs, taken before TCRalphabeta/CD19-depleted stem cell transplant. All receptors come from a child under two years old with acute myeloid leukemia, due to receive a stem cell transplant.

This clonotype was detected only a few times. The chain uses TRBV29-1 and TRBJ2-3; 7 bases map to TRBD2. V shed 1 base, J shed 6 bases, and the junction held 4 bases outside the gene matches. The germline gives CDR1 SQVTM, CDR2 ANQGSEA. CDR3 length: 13 amino acids. The CDR3 bases are TGCAGCGTTGAAGGCGGGGGACCGGATACGCAGTATTTT. It specifies CSVEGGGPDTQYF.

This clonotype was observed at least ten times. The rearrangement uses TRBV28 and TRBJ2-3; D perhaps matches TRBD2 (5 bases). Trimming stripped 2 bases from V and 7 bases from J, with 10 bases between. Per germline, CDR1 MDHEN and CDR2 SYDVKM. This CDR3 is built from 13 residues. This chain's CDR3 is CASSLNGVNTQYF. The CDR3 DNA reads TGTGCCAGCAGTTTAAACGGGGTAAATACGCAGTATTTT.

This clonotype was seen ten or more times. This sequence joins TRBV3-1 and TRBJ2-1, with D possibly being TRBD2 (6 bases). Germline V lookup: CDR1 LGHDT, CDR2 YNNKEL (reference sequence). Trimming stripped 10 bases from V and 0 bases from J, with 19 bases between. The CDR3 spans 16 residues. CDR3 region: CATARTIADSYNEQFF. The DNA of the CDR3 is TGTGCCACCGCCCGAACTATAGCGGACTCCTACAATGAGCAGTTCTTC.

Remarks on this clonotype: A read error is possible here, since a much larger clone lies one base away. Lacking the conserved final phenylalanine or tryptophan, this CDR3 likely reflects a read error. The chain carries TRBV24-1 and TRBJ2-1; a weak D match, TRBD1 (6 bases). Germline CDR1 reads KGHDR; CDR2 reads SFDVKD. V dropped 9 bases and J dropped 7 bases, with 12 bases sitting between them. This CDR3 contains 12 residues. The CDR3 DNA is TGTGCCACCTCTAGGGGGTGGAATGAGCAGTTCTTG. Translated, it gives CATSRGWNEQFL.

There are a few counts of this clonotype. The gene calls are TRBV21-1 and TRBJ2-7. TRBV21-1 is termed a pseudogene. The length of the CDR3 is 8 residues. The CDR3 here is CASTRQYF. CDR3 nucleotide sequence: TGTGCCAGCACCCGGCAGTACTTC.

V and J are TRBV30 and TRBJ2-3; D gene unclear. Germline V lookup: CDR1 GTSNPN, CDR2 SVGIG (reference sequence). CDR3 length equals 12 residues. V lost 4 bases, J lost 0 bases, and 5 bases lay in between. The CDR3 here is CAWIQSTDTQYF. The CDR3 nucleotides are TGTGCCTGGATCCAGAGCACAGATACGCAGTATTTT. Full variable domain (remainder filled in from reference TRBV30 and TRBJ2-3): SQTIHQWPATLVQPVGSPLSLECTVEGTSNPNLYWYRQAAGRGLQLLFYSVGIGQISSEVPQNLSASRPQDRQFILSSKKLLLSDSGFYLCAWIQSTDTQYFGPGTRLTVL.

This clonotype was observed at least ten times. The rearrangement joins TRBV28 to TRBJ1-3; D remains ambiguous. Trimming removed 5 bases at V and 0 bases at J, with 5 bases between. This CDR3 has 13 amino acids. Germline V gives CDR1 MDHEN, CDR2 SYDVKM. The CDR3 bases are TGTGCCAGCAGTGGCGACTCTGGAAACACCATATATTTT. The encoded protein is CASSGDSGNTIYF.

This clonotype occurred a few times. This chain connects TRBV7-9 to TRBJ1-2; D is ambiguous. CDR3 size: 15 residues. The germline gives CDR1 SEHNR, CDR2 FQNEAQ (reference sequence). V dropped 1 base and J dropped 5 bases, with 14 bases sitting between them. The CDR3 loop reads CASSLDQGGDYGYTF. The CDR3 region has the DNA TGTGCCAGCAGCTTAGATCAAGGAGGTGATTATGGCTACACCTTC.

This clonotype has at least ten counts. The rearrangement links TRBV14 to TRBJ1-1, with 9 bases aligning to TRBD1. The CDR3 contains 13 residues. V was clipped by 5 bases and J by 7 bases; unmatched bases: 5. The germline V gene has CDR1 SGHDN and CDR2 FVKESK. The CDR3 DNA sequence: TGTGCCAGCAGCGCGGACAGGGGTATTGAAGCTTTCTTT. It is translated as CASSADRGIEAFF.

There are many counts of this clonotype. The CDR3 loop is CSVSEGSTAEQYF. CDR3 nucleotides: TGCAGCGTCTCAGAGGGATCTACTGCCGAGCAGTACTTC. V usage is TRBV29-1 and J usage is TRBJ2-7; TRBD2 is a possible D gene (5 bases). V dropped 6 bases and J dropped 6 bases, with 18 bases sitting between them. The CDR3 runs 13 residues. Germline CDR1 SQVTM, CDR2 ANQGSEA.

The V call is TRBV11-1, the J call TRBJ2-5; D gene uncertain. In germline, CDR1 is SGHAT, CDR2 FQDESV (reference sequence). Trimming stripped 5 bases from V and 9 bases from J, with 13 bases between. CDR3 size: 12 residues. The CDR3 DNA is TGTGCCAGCAGCACCCGACTTCAATCCCAGTACTTC. Amino acid sequence: CASSTRLQSQYF. Full variable domain (remainder filled in from reference TRBV11-1 and TRBJ2-5): EAEVAQSPRYKITEKSQAVAFWCDPISGHATLYWYRQILGQGPELLVQFQDESVVDDSQLPKDRFSAERLKGVDSTLKIQPAELGDSAMYLCASSTRLQSQYFGPGTRLLVL.

This clonotype was seen ten or more times. V gene TRBV27 combines with J gene TRBJ1-5, with 7 bases lining up with TRBD1. J gave up 3 bases and V 8 bases, and 7 bases lay outside the gene matches. Germline CDR1 reads MNHEY; CDR2 reads SMNVEV (reference sequence). The length of the CDR3 is 14 residues. CDR3 in DNA: TGTGCCAGCGGGCCCGGGACAGACAATCAGCCCCAGCATTTT. It codes for CASGPGTDNQPQHF.

The chain couples TRBV6-5 to TRBJ1-2, with D unresolved. Trimming cost V 4 bases and J 0 bases, with 9 bases left between them. The length of the CDR3 is 14 residues. Germline assignment: CDR1 MNHEY and CDR2 SVGAGI. In DNA form, the CDR3 reads TGTGCCAGCAGTTCCACGGGAGCTAACTATGGCTACACCTTC. Amino acid sequence: CASSSTGANYGYTF.

This clonotype was recorded many times. The chain combines TRBV7-2 with TRBJ2-1, with a possible D match to TRBD2 (6 bases). There are 15 residues in the CDR3. V was shortened by 1 base and J by 4 bases, with 11 bases between the two germline ends. Germline values: CDR1 SGHTA, CDR2 FQGNSA. In nucleotides, the CDR3 is TGTGCCAGCAGCTTAGACGGGAGTCTTTACAATGAGCAGTTCTTC. Protein: CASSLDGSLYNEQFF.

This clonotype was detected ten times or more. This chain joins TRBV6-5 and TRBJ2-3; D is possibly TRBD1 or TRBD2 (5 bases each). The CDR3 has 16 amino acids. V lost 0 bases, J lost 6 bases, and 16 bases lay in between. From germline, CDR1 is MNHEY and CDR2 SVGAGI. The CDR3 DNA follows: TGTGCCAGCAGTTACTCGAGGGGTGGCCTAGGGGATACGCAGTATTTT. Its protein product is CASSYSRGGLGDTQYF.

This clonotype was picked up a small number of times. The chain is built from TRBV7-2 and TRBJ1-3; no clear D gene. Per germline, CDR1 SGHTA and CDR2 FQGNSA. Trimming took off 3 bases at V and 8 bases at J, with 11 bases between the two ends. This CDR3 is built from 13 residues. The CDR3 reads CASSFAYADTIYF. CDR3 in DNA: TGTGCCAGCAGCTTCGCTTACGCCGACACCATATATTTT.

This clonotype was detected many times. This chain connects TRBV2 to TRBJ2-5; D may be TRBD2 (6 bases). V was shortened by 5 bases and J by 2 bases, with 15 bases between the two germline ends. The CDR3 extends over 15 amino acids. The germline gives CDR1 SNHLY, CDR2 FYNNEI. The CDR3 region is CASSLQLGGQETQYF. The DNA of the CDR3 is TGTGCCAGCAGTCTACAACTCGGGGGTCAAGAGACCCAGTACTTC.

This chain uses TRBV5-1 with TRBJ2-1; D is unresolved. CDR1 and CDR2 (germline): SGHRS, YFSETQ. The CDR3 spans 14 residues. V shed 4 bases and J shed 10 bases, with 18 bases lying between them. The CDR3 region is CASSGWALFNEQFF. The DNA for the CDR3 is TGCGCCAGCAGCGGGTGGGCCCTATTCAACGAGCAGTTCTTC.

In this sample, this clonotype turned up many times. The V gene is TRBV12-3 or TRBV12-4, the J gene TRBJ2-5; tentatively, D is TRBD1 (6 bases). CDR3 length: 12 residues. V lost 6 bases to trimming and J lost 5 bases, with 10 bases between them. CDR3: CASSPRGETQYF. The CDR3, as DNA: TGTGCCAGCAGCCCAAGGGGGGAGACCCAGTACTTC.

This clonotype was detected many times. Here the CDR3 reads CSARDEGAIGQSSGNTIYF. CDR3 nucleotide sequence: TGCAGTGCTAGAGATGAGGGGGCTATAGGGCAAAGCTCTGGAAACACCATATATTTT. The rearrangement joins TRBV20-1 to TRBJ1-3; 7 bases match TRBD1. The CDR3 loop spans 19 amino acids. CDR1 and CDR2 from the germline V gene are DFQATT and SNEGSKA (reference sequence). V dropped 0 bases and J dropped 0; count of bases not matched to a gene: 14.

At least ten counts were recorded for this clonotype. The CDR3 DNA is TGCGCCAGCAGCTCTGATGGCTGGGGCGGTGAGCAGTTCTTC. Amino acid sequence: CASSSDGWGGEQFF. The rearrangement uses TRBV5-1 and TRBJ2-1, with D maybe TRBD1 (5 bases). Germline CDR1 SGHRS, CDR2 YFSETQ. Trimming pared 3 bases from V and 9 bases from J, leaving 16 bases between. There are 14 residues in the CDR3.

This clonotype came up a few times. The rearrangement links TRBV6-1 to TRBJ2-7, with D possibly being TRBD2 (6 bases). This CDR3 spans 14 amino acids. In germline, CDR1 is MNHNS, CDR2 SASEGT. Trimming cost V 10 bases and J 4 bases, with 20 bases left between them. The CDR3 bases are TGTGCCACCATACTTACCGGGAGTAGGTACGAGCAGTACTTC. Protein: CATILTGSRYEQYF.